The 20 T cell receptor gamma chains listed next were all sequenced from one sample in a study of Vδ1+ human thymocytes (dated by TCRdb to the late 2010s). The listed sequencing device is Illumina MiSeq. RNA extraction was performed with the RNeasy mini kit, and reverse transcription was done with Superscript III. CDR3 amplicons were generated by multiplex PCR with pooled V-gene forward primers and a constant-region reverse primer carrying Illumina adaptor overhangs. TCRdb reanalyzed the public reads with the CATT caller, and identical DNA sequences were merged afterwards. The sample contains 9,000 or so gamma-chain clones, roughly three fifths of them found a single time. Approximately 1.5% of the sample is held by the ten biggest clonotypes. These TCRs' antigens remain unknown. Beyond this particular receptor, the publication reports: Unlike the oligoclonal repertoires in peripheral blood, the thymic TRG and TRD repertoires appeared highly polyclonal, with Gaussian CDR3 length distributions.

Sequenced material: Vdelta1+ gamma-delta thymocytes from the thymus. Explained via the paper, the cell subset or site label denotes: FACS-sorted CD3+ TCRalphabeta- TCRVdelta1+ TCRVdelta2- thymocytes. The source is a girl under two years old who had congenital heart surgery.

The chain is built from TRGV3 and TRGJ1 or TRGJ2. Here the J gene was assigned by germline matching of the DNA, as TCRdb has none. CDR3 length: 13 amino acids. Looked up from germline, CDR1 is VTNTFY and CDR2 is YDVSTARD (reference sequence). With V trimmed by 4 bases and J by 4 bases, 7 bases remained unmatched. This CDR3 reads CATWDTGYYKKLF. For the CDR3, the DNA is TGTGCCACCTGGGATACAGGATATTATAAGAAACTCTTT.

This chain links TRGV4 with TRGJP2. The J gene, not given by TCRdb, was assigned here from a germline match of the nucleotide sequence. Germline V gene data show CDR1 as EGSTGY and CDR2 as YDSYTSSV. The CDR3 runs to 14 residues. With V trimmed by 5 bases and J by 0 bases, 3 bases remained unmatched. CDR3 DNA: TGTGCCACCTGGGTAAATAGTAGTGATTGGATCAAGACGTTT. It specifies CATWVNSSDWIKTF.

The J segment was not called; the V segment is TRGV3. The CDR3 loop spans 13 amino acids. Germline CDR1 VTNTFY, CDR2 YDVSTARD (reference sequence). In DNA, the CDR3 is TGTGCCACCTGGGACGGCTTCGACGCTGCCCTGATATTT. This translates into CATWDGFDAALIF.

The chain has TRGV9 and TRGJ1 or TRGJ2. TCRdb offers no J gene call, so here the DNA was matched to germline to obtain one. The junction had 6 bases not matched to a gene; V was cut back by 3 bases and J by 1 base. The CDR3 loop spans 14 amino acids. Germline V CDR1 and CDR2: GITISATS, ISYDGTV (reference sequence). DNA of the CDR3: TGTGCCTTGTGGGAGTTCAGCAATTATTATAAGAAACTCTTT. It yields the protein CALWEFSNYYKKLF.

Of note for this clone: Other DNA sequences in this specimen translate into the identical CDR3. V usage is TRGV2 and J usage is TRGJ1 or TRGJ2. CDR1 and CDR2 (germline): EGSNGY, YDSYNSKV. The V segment lost 0 bases and the J segment 9 bases; nucleotides outside the gene matches: 2. The CDR3 extends over 11 amino acids. The DNA of the CDR3 is TGTGCCACCTGGGACGGGCTTAAGAAACTCTTT. It encodes CATWDGLKKLF.

V is TRGV8 and J is TRGJP1. TCRdb offers no J gene call, so here the DNA was matched to germline to obtain one. After removal of 3 bases from V and 8 bases from J, the junction contained 9 bases not matched to a gene. CDR1 VENAVY and CDR2 YDSYNSRV come from the germline V gene. The CDR3 runs to 14 residues. The CDR3: CATWDYDSGWFKIF. CDR3 coding DNA: TGTGCCACCTGGGATTATGATTCGGGTTGGTTCAAGATATTT.

This clone was seen a handful of times. The rearrangement links TRGV9 to TRGJ1 or TRGJ2. The J gene, absent from TCRdb, was called here by matching the DNA to germline. The junction had 5 bases not matched to a gene; V was cut back by 1 base and J by 5 bases. This CDR3 has 13 residues. CDR1 and CDR2 from the germline V gene are GITISATS and ISYDGTV (reference sequence). The CDR3 nucleotides are TGTGCCTTGTGGGAGGTTCCGAATTATAAGAAACTCTTT. It specifies CALWEVPNYKKLF.

The chain has TRGV9 and TRGJ1 or TRGJ2. The J gene was not available in TCRdb and was assigned here by matching the DNA to germline segments. In germline, CDR1 is GITISATS, CDR2 ISYDGTV (reference sequence). Trimming removed 4 bases from V and 4 bases from J; junction bases left unmatched: 4. The CDR3 loop spans 12 amino acids. The CDR3 reads CALWDIYYKKLF. Here the CDR3 DNA reads TGTGCCTTGTGGGATATCTATTATAAGAAACTCTTT.

This chain uses TRGV9 with TRGJ1 or TRGJ2. Germline matching of the DNA provided the J gene here, since TCRdb leaves it blank. Per the germline V gene, CDR1 is GITISATS and CDR2 is ISYDGTV (reference sequence). The CDR3 runs 13 residues. V was pared by 0 bases and J by 5 bases, with 4 bases of the junction left unmatched. The CDR3 spells CALWEVNDYKKLF. CDR3 sequence (DNA): TGTGCCTTGTGGGAGGTGAACGATTATAAGAAACTCTTT.

The sample holds a few counts of this clone. The chain joins TRGV4 to TRGJ1 or TRGJ2. Unmatched junction bases numbered 16, after V lost 6 bases and J lost 11 bases. CDR3 length: 13 amino acids. The germline V gene has CDR1 EGSTGY and CDR2 YDSYTSSV. The CDR3 nucleotides are TGTGCCACCTGGTTCACCTTATTTCGGGAGAAACTCTTT. This gives the protein CATWFTLFREKLF.

This clone was seen just once. The chain joins TRGV3 to TRGJ1 or TRGJ2. TCRdb lists no J gene, so it was determined here by aligning the DNA to germline. This CDR3 comprises 12 residues. CDR1 and CDR2 from the germline V gene are VTNTFY and YDVSTARD (reference sequence). V trimming: 3 bases; J trimming: 4 bases; junction bases outside the gene matches: 3. Here the CDR3 reads CATWDSYYKKLF. Written as DNA, the CDR3 is TGTGCCACCTGGGACTCCTATTATAAGAAACTCTTT.

The chain recombines TRGV3 with TRGJ1 or TRGJ2. The J gene comes from matching the DNA to germline here; TCRdb lacks it. Germline V gene sequence: CDR1 VTNTFY, CDR2 YDVSTARD (reference sequence). This CDR3 is 14 amino acids long. The trim removed 0 bases at V and 3 bases at J, leaving 5 bases unmatched. CDR3 protein: CATWDRQSYYKKLF. In nucleotides, the CDR3 is TGTGCCACCTGGGACAGGCAAAGTTATTATAAGAAACTCTTT.

In the case of this clone: One junction end disagrees with the germline gene, perhaps due to a read error. The rearrangement links TRGV3 to TRGJ1 or TRGJ2. TCRdb records no J gene; here it was assigned by comparing the DNA to germline. The CDR3 runs to 12 residues. The germline V gene encodes CDR1 VTNTFY and CDR2 YDVSTARD (reference sequence). This CDR3 is CATWDRYYKKLF. CDR3 bases: TGCGCCACCTGGGACAGATATTATAAGAAACTCTTT.

No V segment was called; the J segment is TRGJP2. The CDR3 is 13 residues long. CDR3 residues: CATWDGERWIKTF. CDR3 sequence (DNA): TGTGCCACCTGGGACGGGGAGAGGTGGATCAAGACGTTT.

In this sample, this clone turned up once. The V call is TRGV5, the J call TRGJ1 or TRGJ2. The J gene, left out of TCRdb, was set here by checking the DNA against germline. J was trimmed by 7 bases and V by 3 bases; bases with no gene match: 12. The germline CDR1 and CDR2 sequences are VINAFY and YDVSNSKD. There are 14 residues in the CDR3. This CDR3 reads CATWDGPLLYKKLF. CDR3 in DNA: TGTGCCACCTGGGACGGGCCCTTGTTGTATAAGAAACTCTTT.

This clone has only a few counts. The chain is built from TRGV4 and TRGJ1 or TRGJ2. As TCRdb names no J gene, one was assigned here on the basis of a DNA match to germline. This CDR3 contains 13 residues. CDR1 and CDR2 (germline): EGSTGY, YDSYTSSV. V trimming: 3 bases; J trimming: 8 bases; junction bases outside the gene matches: 10. CDR3 DNA sequence: TGTGCCACCTGGGATATACGGAGGGATAAGAAACTCTTT. Translating gives CATWDIRRDKKLF.

The chain combines TRGV9 with TRGJP2. Looked up from germline, CDR1 is GITISATS and CDR2 is ISYDGTV (reference sequence). The CDR3 loop spans 18 amino acids. Trimming cost V 0 bases and J 3 bases; bases outside gene matches: 13. The CDR3 sequence is CALWEVVKANGSDWIKTF. The CDR3 DNA is TGTGCCTTGTGGGAGGTGGTCAAGGCAAACGGTAGTGATTGGATCAAGACGTTT.

This clone was picked up a small number of times. This chain joins TRGV3 and TRGJ1 or TRGJ2. TCRdb lists no J gene, so it was determined here by aligning the DNA to germline. CDR1 is VTNTFY and CDR2 is YDVSTARD in the germline V gene (reference sequence). There are 15 residues in the CDR3. With V trimmed by 3 bases and J by 4 bases, 12 bases remained unmatched. CDR3 sequence reads: CATWDPNLWYYKKLF. The CDR3 nucleotides read TGTGCCACCTGGGACCCGAACCTTTGGTATTATAAGAAACTCTTT.

No V segment was called; the J segment is TRGJP2. This CDR3 comprises 15 residues. The DNA of the CDR3 is TGTGCCACCTGGGACGGGCCCCGAGGTGATTGGATCAAGACGTTT. This sequence encodes CATWDGPRGDWIKTF.

The V gene is TRGV5, the J gene TRGJ1 or TRGJ2. TCRdb is silent on the J gene; assignment here came from matching the DNA to germline. The J segment lost 7 bases and the V segment lost 0 bases, leaving 15 bases of the junction unmatched. The CDR3 is 16 amino acids. The germline CDR1 and CDR2 sequences are VINAFY and YDVSNSKD. The CDR3: CATWDRRTFTGYKKLF. For the CDR3, the DNA is TGTGCCACCTGGGACAGGCGGACCTTCACGGGGTATAAGAAACTCTTT.